The 23 T cell receptor beta chains given below trace back to one sample, sequenced in a study of human CD8 memory T cell subsets. Exhausted-like traits marked the TPEX cells, which were CCR7+ PD-1+ TIGIT+ early memory CD8+ T cells. UMI-labeled 5' RACE was used to make TCR beta libraries. One entry per CDR3 protein, without DNA, is what TCRdb gives after re-calling the 5' RACE reads. The sample has around 6,000 distinct CDR3 sequences. Sequences were obtained from CD8+ T cells from PBMCs. The receptors originated from a human donor in good health.

The chain uses TRBV7-9 and TRBJ2-1. The CDR3 is made up of 12 amino acids. Looked up from germline, CDR1 is SEHNR and CDR2 is FQNEAQ (reference sequence). CDR3 protein: CASSSITQEQFF.

CDR3 region: CASSGTGSAYEQYF. The V and J genes are TRBV12-3 or TRBV12-4 and TRBJ2-7; TCRdb's D call, TRBD1, is unchecked because there is no DNA. The CDR3 covers 14 residues.

The genes are TRBV27 and TRBJ2-7; as DNA is missing, the TRBD1 call by TCRdb cannot be tested. The CDR3 has 14 residues. Germline assignment: CDR1 MNHEY and CDR2 SMNVEV (reference sequence). The CDR3 region is CASSFGTGPYEQYF.

The CDR3: CASSSPQGTEQFF. The chain carries TRBV11-2 and TRBJ2-1; lacking DNA, the TRBD1 call made by TCRdb goes unchecked. The CDR3 is 13 amino acids. Germline V gives CDR1 SGHAT, CDR2 FQNNGV. The whole variable domain, remainder taken from reference TRBV11-2 and TRBJ2-1, is EAGVAQSPRYKIIEKRQSVAFWCNPISGHATLYWYQQILGQGPKLLIQFQNNGVVDDSQLPKDRFSAERLKGVDSTLKIQPAKLEDSAVYLCASSSPQGTEQFFGPGTRLTVL.

The chain's CDR3 is CASSPGPGLERYEQYF. The V call is TRBV5-1, the J call TRBJ2-7; absent DNA, TCRdb's TRBD2 call cannot be checked. Germline CDR1 SGHRS, CDR2 YFSETQ. The CDR3 spans 16 residues.

The rearrangement joins TRBV7-2 to TRBJ2-1. This CDR3 region has 12 residues. Germline CDR1 and CDR2: SGHTA and FQGNSA. CDR3 protein: CASSLWANEQFF.

J is TRBJ1-2 and V is TRBV30. Germline V gene lookup returns CDR1 GTSNPN and CDR2 SVGIG (reference sequence). CDR3 length equals 15 residues. The CDR3 sequence: CAWSPPEIVLYGYTF.

The CDR3 reads CASIHSEFYNEQFF. V usage is TRBV5-6 and J usage is TRBJ2-1. This CDR3 region has 14 residues. Germline lookup yields CDR1 SGHDT and CDR2 YYEEEE. Based on the CDR3 plus reference TRBV5-6 and TRBJ2-1, the full variable domain is DAGVTQSPTHLIKTRGQQVTLRCSPKSGHDTVSWYQQALGQGPQFIFQYYEEEERQRGNFPDRFSGHQFPNYSSELNVNALLLGDSALYLCASIHSEFYNEQFFGPGTRLTVL.

The rearrangement uses TRBV19 and TRBJ1-1; TCRdb's D gene call, TRBD1, goes unchecked for lack of DNA. CDR1 and CDR2 (germline): LNHDA, SQIVND (reference sequence). The CDR3 has 15 residues. This CDR3 reads CASSILVGVSTEAFF.

The chain carries TRBV7-2 and TRBJ2-7. Per the germline V gene, CDR1 is SGHTA and CDR2 is FQGNSA. The CDR3 is made up of 17 amino acids. The CDR3 loop is CASSLAIGASVDYEQYF.

By frequency, this clonotype is medium-sized. The chain links TRBV2 to TRBJ1-5; as DNA is missing, the TRBD1 call by TCRdb cannot be tested. This CDR3 has 15 residues. Germline CDR1 SNHLY, CDR2 FYNNEI. The CDR3 reads CASSDFQGWNQPQHF.

The CDR3 sequence: CASSIRDSNQPQHF. V is TRBV19 and J is TRBJ1-5; with no DNA, the TCRdb D assignment of TRBD1 cannot be verified. The CDR3 consists of 14 residues. Per germline, CDR1 LNHDA and CDR2 SQIVND (reference sequence).

The chain has TRBV7-2 and TRBJ2-1. In germline, CDR1 is SGHTA, CDR2 FQGNSA. This CDR3 contains 13 residues. The CDR3 loop reads CASSALWWDEQFF.

This chain links TRBV5-5 with TRBJ2-7; the D call of TRBD1 rests on TCRdb alone, since no DNA is present to check it. The CDR3 contains 14 residues. Germline CDR1 is SGHKS and CDR2 is YYEKEE (reference sequence). The CDR3 here is CASSLWVGTYEQYF.

This chain connects TRBV27 to TRBJ2-7; TCRdb outputs TRBD1, but without DNA this stays unchecked. From germline, CDR1 is MNHEY and CDR2 SMNVEV (reference sequence). The length of the CDR3 is 14 residues. CDR3 in amino acids: CASRGADSYYEQYF.

The V call is TRBV28, the J call TRBJ1-6; the TCRdb D gene call, TRBD1, has no DNA to confirm it. The CDR3 contains 15 residues. Germline loops: CDR1 MDHEN, CDR2 SYDVKM. The chain's CDR3 is CASSLSAQGSSPLHF.

This clonotype is classed as medium-sized by frequency. The genes are TRBV7-9 and TRBJ2-3; lacking DNA, the TRBD2 call made by TCRdb goes unchecked. The germline V gene encodes CDR1 SEHNR and CDR2 FQNEAQ (reference sequence). This CDR3 is built from 12 residues. CDR3 region: CASTLVTDTQYF.

This chain links TRBV30 with TRBJ2-1. This CDR3 contains 13 residues. Germline-derived CDR1 and CDR2 are GTSNPN and SVGIG (reference sequence). The CDR3 loop reads CAWRSTDYNEQFF.

This clonotype ranks as medium-sized in terms of frequency. J is TRBJ2-2 and V is TRBV14; TCRdb indicates TRBD2, and absent DNA this call remains unverified. Germline loops: CDR1 SGHDN, CDR2 FVKESK. The CDR3 loop spans 15 amino acids. This CDR3 reads CASSQLAGHTGELFF.

The chain links TRBV23-1 to TRBJ2-3; TCRdb indicates TRBD2, and absent DNA this call remains unverified. TRBV23-1 falls under the ORF class, with uncertain function. This CDR3 spans 11 amino acids. This CDR3 is CASKRASAQYF.

The rearrangement links TRBV6-6 to TRBJ2-1; with no DNA, the TCRdb D assignment of TRBD1 cannot be verified. This CDR3 has 14 residues. From germline, CDR1 is MNHNY and CDR2 SVGAGI (reference sequence). This CDR3 reads CASSFGQVPNEQFF.

Considering frequency, this clonotype is medium-sized (0.01 to 0.1%). This chain connects TRBV12-3 or TRBV12-4 to TRBJ1-2; TCRdb indicates TRBD1, and absent DNA this call remains unverified. This CDR3 has 14 amino acids. CDR3 amino acids: CASTLDRLNYGYTF.

The chain recombines TRBV5-1 with TRBJ1-1. This CDR3 region has 13 residues. Germline values: CDR1 SGHRS, CDR2 YFSETQ. The CDR3 sequence: CASSLGPLTEAFF.